The 9 T cell receptor beta chains below come from one sample, sequenced in a study of blood T cell repertoires in COVID-19. Generated by immunoSEQ multiplex PCR, the TCRdb table keeps only in-frame clones and is missing some. Of tens of thousands of clones listed, roughly 89% were seen once; the top ten hold 1.5% to 2%. The sequencing input was peripheral blood. Source of these receptors: a man over 45 with acute or convalescent COVID-19.

This rearrangement joins TRBV5-1 to TRBJ1-5; D is unclear. Trimming shortened V by 4 bases and J by 3 bases, and 14 bases separated the two germline ends. The CDR3 runs 15 residues. Germline CDR1 SGHRS, CDR2 YFSETQ. Written as DNA, the CDR3 is TGCGCCAGCAGCGCCGGGAAGGGAGACAATCAGCCCCAGCATTTT. Amino acids: CASSAGKGDNQPQHF.

A note on this clone: A read error may produce the germline difference seen at one junction end. The chain recombines TRBV11-2 with TRBJ1-2; 7 bases are a match to TRBD1. Germline CDR1 SGHAT, CDR2 FQNNGV. The CDR3 runs to 16 residues. The CDR3 DNA follows: TGTGCCAGCAACTTAGGGGGAAGAGGGGGCGGTTCGGGCTACACCTTC. Its translation: CASNLGGRGGGSGYTF.

The rearrangement joins TRBV5-6 to TRBJ2-7, with TRBD2 matching over 15 bases. Per germline, CDR1 SGHDT and CDR2 YYEEEE. The length of the CDR3 is 17 residues. V shed 4 bases, J shed 0 bases, and the junction held 5 bases outside the gene matches. The CDR3 spells CASSKGLAGGISYEQYF. The CDR3 nucleotides read TGTGCCAGCAGCAAAGGACTAGCGGGAGGGATCTCCTACGAGCAGTACTTC.

The chain uses TRBV5-1 and TRBJ2-4; 8 nucleotides align to TRBD1. There are 15 residues in the CDR3. The ends lost 4 bases at V and 5 bases at J; junction bases unmatched: 8. Per germline, CDR1 SGHRS and CDR2 YFSETQ. The CDR3 protein is CASSLDGQGENIQYF. Here the CDR3 DNA reads TGCGCCAGCAGCCTAGACGGACAGGGTGAAAACATTCAGTACTTC.

This chain links TRBV21-1 with TRBJ2-3; the table's D call, TRBD2, was not checked against the DNA. TRBV21-1 is a pseudogene. The CDR3 spans 16 residues. The chain's CDR3 is CASSKVSPSGTDTQYF. Here the CDR3 DNA reads TGTGCCAGCAGCAAAGTCTCCCCCTCTGGCACAGATACGCAGTATTTT.

The CDR3 loop reads CASSRGTSGGSSKTQYF. CDR3 nucleotide sequence: TGTGCCAGCAGCCGGGGGACTAGCGGGGGGTCGTCGAAGACCCAGTACTTC. The chain combines TRBV7-9 with TRBJ2-5; TRBD2 matches at 15 bases. CDR1 and CDR2 (germline): SEHNR, FQNEAQ (reference sequence). There are 17 residues in the CDR3. The J segment lost 6 bases and the V segment lost 5 bases, leaving 10 bases of the junction unmatched.

V is TRBV4-3 and J is TRBJ2-3, with TRBD2 matching 8 bases. The CDR3 runs to 15 residues. CDR1 and CDR2 (germline): LGHNA, YSLEER. V shed 0 bases, J shed 7 bases, and the junction held 6 bases outside the gene matches. The CDR3 loop is CASSQDSLAGNTQYF. The CDR3, as DNA: TGCGCCAGCAGCCAAGATTCCCTAGCGGGTAATACGCAGTATTTT.

The chain carries TRBV5-1 and TRBJ2-3; 10 bases agree with TRBD2. Germline V lookup: CDR1 SGHRS, CDR2 YFSETQ. The CDR3 is 16 residues long. The V segment lost 3 bases and the J segment 3 bases; nucleotides outside the gene matches: 7. In DNA form, the CDR3 reads TGCGCCAGCAGCTGGGGAGCGGGGGGGCCTACAGATACGCAGTATTTT. This codes for CASSWGAGGPTDTQYF.

This clone has just a few counts. This chain uses TRBV11-2 with TRBJ2-7; TRBD2 matches 13 bases. Germline V gene sequence: CDR1 SGHAT, CDR2 FQNNGV. With V trimmed by 4 bases and J by 4 bases, 1 base remained unmatched. There are 14 residues in the CDR3. The CDR3 DNA sequence: TGTGCCAGCAGCTCGACTAGCGGGGGGTACGAGCAGTACTTC. Encoded protein: CASSSTSGGYEQYF.